Listed below are T cell receptor beta chains from one sample, sequenced in a study of shared clonotypes between healthy human individuals. The data were produced by immunoSEQ multiplex PCR, yet TCRdb's version contains in-frame clones alone and is incomplete. The sample lists about 2.3 million clones, 93% occurring once. Sequenced input: naive CD4+ T cells from PBMCs. These receptors originate from a man aged 18 to 30 in good health. Some clones in this sample may be carry-over from other donors' samples. The CDR3 runs from the conserved cysteine through the conserved F or W. D genes are given only for firm matches. Only some rows state a clone size, as once, few, many or a class for expanded clones.

V gene: TRBV25-1
J gene: TRBJ2-6
D gene: .
CDR3 length: 12
clone size: few
CDR3 protein: CASNSGSNVLTF
CDR3 DNA: TGTGCCAGCAACTCGGGGTCCAACGTCCTGACTTTC

V gene: TRBV6-6
J gene: TRBJ1-2
D gene: .
CDR3 length: 14
clone size: .
CDR3 protein: CASTRRGGGYGYTF
CDR3 DNA: TGTGCCAGCACCCGGCGAGGGGGAGGCTATGGCTACACCTTC

V gene: TRBV6-6
J gene: TRBJ2-1
D gene: .
CDR3 length: 14
clone size: .
CDR3 protein: CASSYSTGSSEQFF
CDR3 DNA: TGTGCCAGCAGTTACTCTACAGGGTCCTCCGAGCAGTTCTTC

V gene: TRBV7-8
J gene: TRBJ2-1
D gene: .
CDR3 length: 11
clone size: .
CDR3 protein: CASSTINEQFF
CDR3 DNA: TGTGCCAGCAGTACTATAAATGAGCAGTTCTTC

V gene: TRBV5-1
J gene: TRBJ1-1
D gene: TRBD1
CDR3 length: 15
clone size: .
CDR3 protein: CASSLRTGLNTEAFF
CDR3 DNA: TGCGCCAGCAGCTTGAGGACAGGGCTGAACACTGAAGCTTTCTTT

V gene: TRBV27
J gene: TRBJ2-1
D gene: TRBD2
CDR3 length: 15
clone size: .
CDR3 protein: CASSSGSASYNEQFF
CDR3 DNA: TGTGCCAGCAGTAGCGGGAGTGCGTCCTACAATGAGCAGTTCTTC

V gene: TRBV5-1
J gene: TRBJ2-7
D gene: .
CDR3 length: 14
clone size: .
CDR3 protein: CASRPGPGAYEQYF
CDR3 DNA: TGCGCCAGCAGACCAGGTCCGGGGGCCTACGAGCAGTACTTC

V gene: TRBV2
J gene: TRBJ2-3
D gene: .
CDR3 length: 12
clone size: .
CDR3 protein: CASSVGTSRQYF
CDR3 DNA: TGTGCCAGCAGTGTCGGGACTTCCAGACAGTATTTT

V gene: TRBV27
J gene: TRBJ2-7
D gene: .
CDR3 length: 12
clone size: .
CDR3 protein: CASRGGTYEQYF
CDR3 DNA: TGTGCCAGCCGGGGCGGGACCTACGAGCAGTACTTC

V gene: TRBV5-6
J gene: TRBJ1-1
D gene: TRBD1
CDR3 length: 17
clone size: .
CDR3 protein: CASSLHTGGNWDTEAFF
CDR3 DNA: TGTGCCAGCAGCTTACACACAGGGGGCAATTGGGACACTGAAGCTTTCTTT